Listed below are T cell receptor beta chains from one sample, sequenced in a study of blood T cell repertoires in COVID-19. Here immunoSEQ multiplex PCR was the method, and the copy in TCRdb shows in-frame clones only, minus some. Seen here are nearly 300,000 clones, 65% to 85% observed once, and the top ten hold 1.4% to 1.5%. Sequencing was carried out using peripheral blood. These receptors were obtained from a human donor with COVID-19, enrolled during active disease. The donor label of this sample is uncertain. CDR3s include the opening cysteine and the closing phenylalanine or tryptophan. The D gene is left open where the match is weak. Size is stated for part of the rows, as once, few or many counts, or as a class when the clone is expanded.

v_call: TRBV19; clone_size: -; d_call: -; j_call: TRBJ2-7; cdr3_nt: TGTGCCAGTAGCGCTCCGGGGGATCGTGCCTACGAGCAGTACTTC; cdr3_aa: CASSAPGDRAYEQYF
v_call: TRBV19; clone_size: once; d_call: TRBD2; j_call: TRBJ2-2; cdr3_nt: TGTGCCAGTAGGAATCCTCCCCGGGGACTAGCGGGAGGGCCGTCCACCGGGGAGCTGTTTTTT; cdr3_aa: CASRNPPRGLAGGPSTGELFF
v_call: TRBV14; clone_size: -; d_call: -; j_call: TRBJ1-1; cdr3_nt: TGTGCCAGCAACAAACAGAACGCTGAAGCTTTCTTT; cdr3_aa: CASNKQNAEAFF
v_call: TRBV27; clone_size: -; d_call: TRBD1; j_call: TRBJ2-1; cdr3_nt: TGTGCCAGCAGTCCAAGGACAGGGCTACTCCAGCAGTTCTTC; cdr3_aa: CASSPRTGLLQQFF
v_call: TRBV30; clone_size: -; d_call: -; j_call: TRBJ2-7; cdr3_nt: TGTGCCTGGGCACCGGGACTTTTTAAGTACGAGCAGTACTTC; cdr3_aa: CAWAPGLFKYEQYF
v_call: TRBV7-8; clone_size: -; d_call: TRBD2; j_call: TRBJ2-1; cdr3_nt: TGTGCCAGCAGCTTAGCGCTACTAGCGGGAGTATCTGAGCAGTTCTTC; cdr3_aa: CASSLALLAGVSEQFF
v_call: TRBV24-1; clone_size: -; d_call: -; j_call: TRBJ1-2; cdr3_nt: TGTGCCACCAGTGATGAAGACATTAACTATGGCTACACCTTC; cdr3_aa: CATSDEDINYGYTF
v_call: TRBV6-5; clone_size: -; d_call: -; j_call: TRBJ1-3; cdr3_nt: TGTGCCAGCAGTCCCGGGGGAGGAAACACCATATATTTT; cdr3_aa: CASSPGGGNTIYF
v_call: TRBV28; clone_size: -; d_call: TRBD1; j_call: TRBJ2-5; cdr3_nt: TGTGCCAGCAGTTCCCGGACAGGGGTTATTAGGGGCCAAGAGACCCAGTACTTC; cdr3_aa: CASSSRTGVIRGQETQYF
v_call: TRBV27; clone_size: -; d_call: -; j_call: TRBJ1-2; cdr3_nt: TGTGCCAGCAGTTCCAACGTGGGGACAACTGGCTACACCTTC; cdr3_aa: CASSSNVGTTGYTF
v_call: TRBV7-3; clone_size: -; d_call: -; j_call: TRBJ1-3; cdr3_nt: TGTGCCAGCAGCCACGGGGGTGGGGCCCGCTCTGGAAACACCATATATTTT; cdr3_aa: CASSHGGGARSGNTIYF
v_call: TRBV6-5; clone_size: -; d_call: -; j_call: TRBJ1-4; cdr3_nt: TGTGCCAGCAGAACCGGGACCCGGGGGGATGAAAAACTGTTTTTT; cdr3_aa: CASRTGTRGDEKLFF
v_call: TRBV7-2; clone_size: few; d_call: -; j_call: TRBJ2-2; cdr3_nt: TGTGCCAGCAGCTTTAATCGGCGGGGGAACACCGGGGAGCTGTTTTTT; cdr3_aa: CASSFNRRGNTGELFF
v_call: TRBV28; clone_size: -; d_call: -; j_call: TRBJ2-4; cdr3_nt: TGTGCCAGCAGTTTGGTCATCCACAGAGCCAAAAACATTCAGTACTTC; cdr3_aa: CASSLVIHRAKNIQYF
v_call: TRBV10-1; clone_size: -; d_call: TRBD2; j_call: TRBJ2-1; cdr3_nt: TGCGCCAGACGAAGGAGCGGGAGTGGGGCCGAGCAGTTCTTC; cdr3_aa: CARRRSGSGAEQFF
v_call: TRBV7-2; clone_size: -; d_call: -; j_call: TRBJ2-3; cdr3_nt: TGTGCCACCCCAGGACACGGAGCCACAGATACGCAGTATTTT; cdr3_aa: CATPGHGATDTQYF
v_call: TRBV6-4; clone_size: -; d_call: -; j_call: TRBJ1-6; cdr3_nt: TGTGCCAAGAAATTCAGGGGTGGGAATTCACCCCTCCACTTT; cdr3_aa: CAKKFRGGNSPLHF
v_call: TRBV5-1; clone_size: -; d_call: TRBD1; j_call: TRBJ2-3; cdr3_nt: TGCGCCAGCCGTTGGACAGGGGGCGGTGGCACAGATACGCAGTATTTT; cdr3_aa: CASRWTGGGGTDTQYF
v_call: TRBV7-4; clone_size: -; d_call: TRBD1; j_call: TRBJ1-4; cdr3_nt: TGTGCCAGCAGCTATAGGGGGGACAGGGTAGGTGAAAAACTGTTTTTT; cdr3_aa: CASSYRGDRVGEKLFF
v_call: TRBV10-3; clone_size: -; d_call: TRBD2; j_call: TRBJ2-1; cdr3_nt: TGTGCCATCAGTGAGTCTGGCGGGAGAAGTAGGAATGAGCAGTTCTTC; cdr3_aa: CAISESGGRSRNEQFF
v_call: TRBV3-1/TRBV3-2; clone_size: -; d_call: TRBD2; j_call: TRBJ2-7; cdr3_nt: TGTGCCAGCAGCCAAGATAAAGCGGGACTCTACGAGCAGTACTTC; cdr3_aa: CASSQDKAGLYEQYF
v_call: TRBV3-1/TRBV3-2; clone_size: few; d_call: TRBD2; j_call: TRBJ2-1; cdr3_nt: TGTGCCAGCAGCCAAGAACCTAGCGGGAGTTACTACAATGAGCAGTTCTTC; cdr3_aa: CASSQEPSGSYYNEQFF
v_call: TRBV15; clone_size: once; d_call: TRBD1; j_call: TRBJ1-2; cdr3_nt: TGTGCCACCAGCAACAGACAGGGGAAGGATGGCTACACCTTC; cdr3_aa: CATSNRQGKDGYTF
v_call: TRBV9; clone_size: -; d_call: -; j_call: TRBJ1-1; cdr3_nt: TGTGCCAGCGGGGGGAGGGGCACTGAAGCTTTCTTT; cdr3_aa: CASGGRGTEAFF
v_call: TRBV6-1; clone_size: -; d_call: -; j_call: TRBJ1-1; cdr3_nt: TGTGCCAGCAGTGAAATCCGGGGGATCGCTGAAGCTTTCTTT; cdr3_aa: CASSEIRGIAEAFF
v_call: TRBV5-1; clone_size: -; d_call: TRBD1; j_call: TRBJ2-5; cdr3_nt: TGCGCCAGCAGCTTGGGCACAGGACAGGGACGAGAGACCCAGTACTTC; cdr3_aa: CASSLGTGQGRETQYF
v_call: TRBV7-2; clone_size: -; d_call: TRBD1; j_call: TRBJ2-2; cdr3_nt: TGTGCCAGCAGCTTACAGGGGGAGGGGGAGCTGTTTTTT; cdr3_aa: CASSLQGEGELFF
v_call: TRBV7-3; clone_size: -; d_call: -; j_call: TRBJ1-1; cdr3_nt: TGTGCCAGCAGCCTCTCAGCGGGGCAGGCGACTGAAGCTTTCTTT; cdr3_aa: CASSLSAGQATEAFF
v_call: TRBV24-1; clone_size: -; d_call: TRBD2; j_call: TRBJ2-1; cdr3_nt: TGTGCCACCAGTGACTTGGGACTAGCGAGTAACAATGAGCAGTTCTTC; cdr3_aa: CATSDLGLASNNEQFF
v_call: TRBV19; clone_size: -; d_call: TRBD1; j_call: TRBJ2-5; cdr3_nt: TGTGCCAGTAGTATCTATACAGGGGGTGAACAAGAGACCCAGTACTTC; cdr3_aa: CASSIYTGGEQETQYF
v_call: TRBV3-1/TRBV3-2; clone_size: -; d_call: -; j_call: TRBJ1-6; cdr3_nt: TGTGCCAGCAGCCAAGACAGCGTTTCACCCCTCCACTTT; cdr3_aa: CASSQDSVSPLHF
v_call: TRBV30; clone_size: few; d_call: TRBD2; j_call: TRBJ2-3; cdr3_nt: TGTGCCTGGAGTATCCGTAGACTAGCGGGAGTAGGTGCAGATACGCAGTATTTT; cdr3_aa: CAWSIRRLAGVGADTQYF
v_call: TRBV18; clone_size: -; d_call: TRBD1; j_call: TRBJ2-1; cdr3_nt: TGTGCCAGCTCACTTTCGGGACAGCAACCGGGCCGGGTGGGCAATGAGCAGTTCTTC; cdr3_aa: CASSLSGQQPGRVGNEQFF
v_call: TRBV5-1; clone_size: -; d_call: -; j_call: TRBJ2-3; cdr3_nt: TGCGCCAGCAACTGGAGGGGTACGCAGTATTTT; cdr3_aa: CASNWRGTQYF
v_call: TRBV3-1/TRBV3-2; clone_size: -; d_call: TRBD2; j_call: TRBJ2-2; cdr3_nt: TGTGCCAGCAGCCAAGATCTGCTGGGACTAGCGGGATTAGGAAACACCGGGGAGCTGTTTTTT; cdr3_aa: CASSQDLLGLAGLGNTGELFF
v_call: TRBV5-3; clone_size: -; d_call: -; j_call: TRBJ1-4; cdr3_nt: TGTGCCAGAAGCTTGCCATGCCCCGGTGAAAAACTGTTTTTT; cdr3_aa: CARSLPCPGEKLFF
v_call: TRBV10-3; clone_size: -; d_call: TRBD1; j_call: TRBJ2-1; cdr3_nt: TGTGCCACCCAGGGGGTAGGGAGCTCCTACAATGAGCAGTTCTTC; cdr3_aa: CATQGVGSSYNEQFF
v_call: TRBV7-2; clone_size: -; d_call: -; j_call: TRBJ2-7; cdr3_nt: TGTGCCAGCAGCTTAGGGCAGCGGGCCTACGAGCAGTACTTC; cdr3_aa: CASSLGQRAYEQYF
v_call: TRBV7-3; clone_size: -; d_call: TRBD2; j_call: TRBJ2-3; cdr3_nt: TGTGCCAGCAGTTATACTCCGGGACTAGCGGCAGATACGCAGTATTTT; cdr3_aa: CASSYTPGLAADTQYF
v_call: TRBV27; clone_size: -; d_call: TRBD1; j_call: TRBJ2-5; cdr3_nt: TGTGCCAGCAGGCCTAGACAGGGGGGAGAGACCCAGTACTTC; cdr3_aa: CASRPRQGGETQYF
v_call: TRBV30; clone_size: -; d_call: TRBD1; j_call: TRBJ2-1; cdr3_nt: TGTGCCTGGAGTGTAGGGACAGGGGACGATGAGCAGTTCTTC; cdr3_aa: CAWSVGTGDDEQFF